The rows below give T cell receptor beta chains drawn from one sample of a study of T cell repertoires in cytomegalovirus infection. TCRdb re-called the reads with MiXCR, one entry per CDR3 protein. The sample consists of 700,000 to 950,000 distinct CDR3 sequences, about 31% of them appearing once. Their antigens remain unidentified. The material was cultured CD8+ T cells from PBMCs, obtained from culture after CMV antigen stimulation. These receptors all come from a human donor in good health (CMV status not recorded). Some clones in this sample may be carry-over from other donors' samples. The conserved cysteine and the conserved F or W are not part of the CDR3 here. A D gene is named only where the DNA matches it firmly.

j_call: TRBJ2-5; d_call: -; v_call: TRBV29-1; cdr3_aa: SVEIPGVVQETQY
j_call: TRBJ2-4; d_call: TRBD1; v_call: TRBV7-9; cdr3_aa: ASSPRTGNAKNIQY
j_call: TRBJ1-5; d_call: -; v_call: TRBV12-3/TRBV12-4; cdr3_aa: ASSLNLGAGNNQPQH
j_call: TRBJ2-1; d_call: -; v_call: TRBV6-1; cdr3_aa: ASSVRDTPLDEQF
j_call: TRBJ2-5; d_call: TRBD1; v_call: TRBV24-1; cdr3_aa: ATSGSFDRGSETQY
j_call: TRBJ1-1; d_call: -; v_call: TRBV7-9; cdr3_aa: ASSSNTLAVADGMNTEAF
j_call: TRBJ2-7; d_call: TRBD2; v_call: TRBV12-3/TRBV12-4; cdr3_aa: ASSLQRGGSEQY
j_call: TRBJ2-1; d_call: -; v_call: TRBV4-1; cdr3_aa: TSSRTGGPGEF
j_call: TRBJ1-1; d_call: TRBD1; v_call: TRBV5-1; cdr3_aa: ASSSTGGDTEAF
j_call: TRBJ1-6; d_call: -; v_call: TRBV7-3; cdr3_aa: ASSSGLGNSPLH
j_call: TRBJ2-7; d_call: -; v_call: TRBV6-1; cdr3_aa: ASRQLVASYEQY
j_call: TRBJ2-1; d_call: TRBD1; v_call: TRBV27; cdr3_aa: ASRLQGETYNEQF
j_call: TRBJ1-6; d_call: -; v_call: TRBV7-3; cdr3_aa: ASSPVAAPNSPLH
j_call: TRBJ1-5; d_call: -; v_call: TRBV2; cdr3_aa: ASRRGTSEPQH
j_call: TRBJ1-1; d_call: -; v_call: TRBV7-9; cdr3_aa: ASSSPSPENTEAF
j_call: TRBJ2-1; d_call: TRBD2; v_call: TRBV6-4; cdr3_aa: ASSEGGGRYNEQF
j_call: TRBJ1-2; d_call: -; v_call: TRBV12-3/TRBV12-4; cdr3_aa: ASSPVGEGGYT
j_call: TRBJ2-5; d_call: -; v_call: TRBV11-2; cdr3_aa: ASSPEGPFQETQY
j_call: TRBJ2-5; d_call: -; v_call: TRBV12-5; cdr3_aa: ASGPPQLGWETQY
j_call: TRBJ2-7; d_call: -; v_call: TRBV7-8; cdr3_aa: ASSLWTGNYEQY
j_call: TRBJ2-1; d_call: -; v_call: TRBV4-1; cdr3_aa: ASSYDPRDNEQF
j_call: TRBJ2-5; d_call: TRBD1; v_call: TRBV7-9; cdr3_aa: ASTPGIGQGETQY
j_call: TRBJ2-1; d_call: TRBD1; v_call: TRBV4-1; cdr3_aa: ASSPPRTGLNEQF
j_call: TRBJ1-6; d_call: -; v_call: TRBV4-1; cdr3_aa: ASSHLGDDNSPLH